The TCR beta chain described here comes from a study of T-cell memory formation after mild COVID-19. MiXCR, run by TCRdb on the 5' RACE reads, gives a single entry per CDR3 protein. The table has 150,000 to 200,000 distinct CDR3 sequences, under 14% seen once. This CDR3 is built from 13 residues. V trimming: 7 bases; J trimming: 15 bases; junction bases outside the gene matches: 11. CDR1 and CDR2 (germline): SNHLY, FYNNEI. The table lists this clonotype with many counts. Source material: PBMCs or a T cell subset sorted from them (not recorded which). The clonotype originates from a man aged 18 to 29 who had mild COVID-19 (a few samples of this study predate the infection). Cell type and time point are not known. This chain uses TRBV2 with TRBJ2-1; 11 bases are shared with TRBD1. CDR3 protein: CASNPGQGGFAFF. Here the CDR3 DNA reads TGTGCCAGCAATCCGGGACAGGGGGGGTTCGCGTTCTTC.